Listed below are T cell receptor beta chains from one sample, sequenced in a study of shared clonotypes between healthy human individuals. Generated by immunoSEQ multiplex PCR, the TCRdb table keeps only in-frame clones and is missing some. The data contain under 1,100,000 clones, approximately 70% of them singletons. Sequenced: memory CD4+ T cells sorted from blood. The receptors were gathered from a man younger than 35 in good health. Both conserved end residues are part of each CDR3. A D gene is named only where the DNA matches it firmly.

V gene: TRBV10-3; J gene: TRBJ1-1; D gene: -; CDR3 protein: CAISGDSGGAEAFF
V gene: TRBV6-1; J gene: TRBJ2-3; D gene: -; CDR3 protein: CASSGGRGADTQYF
V gene: TRBV7-2; J gene: TRBJ2-1; D gene: -; CDR3 protein: CASSLARNYNEQFF
V gene: TRBV29-1; J gene: TRBJ2-3; D gene: TRBD2; CDR3 protein: CSANSGRVNTDTQYF
V gene: TRBV5-1; J gene: TRBJ1-2; D gene: -; CDR3 protein: CASSLAPTNYGYTF
V gene: TRBV29-1; J gene: TRBJ2-4; D gene: -; CDR3 protein: CSVTPLGRSSEVQYF
V gene: TRBV7-2; J gene: TRBJ2-1; D gene: -; CDR3 protein: CASSLTGQRINEQFF
V gene: TRBV21-1; J gene: TRBJ1-1; D gene: -; CDR3 protein: CASSNPGHGYTEAFF
V gene: TRBV30; J gene: TRBJ2-4; D gene: TRBD2; CDR3 protein: CAWSLPGLALAKNIQYF
V gene: TRBV7-2; J gene: TRBJ1-5; D gene: -; CDR3 protein: CASSLWDQPQHF
V gene: TRBV6-1; J gene: TRBJ1-2; D gene: -; CDR3 protein: CASSEWGTDYGYTF
V gene: TRBV6-4; J gene: TRBJ2-7; D gene: -; CDR3 protein: CASSDPEGFLVGMPYEQYF
V gene: TRBV6-5; J gene: TRBJ1-4; D gene: TRBD1; CDR3 protein: CASSYGQGPNEKLFF
V gene: TRBV7-2; J gene: TRBJ2-1; D gene: TRBD2; CDR3 protein: CASSFGGRNNNEQFF
V gene: TRBV5-4; J gene: TRBJ1-1; D gene: -; CDR3 protein: CASSPPTGRGRDTEAFF
V gene: TRBV2; J gene: TRBJ2-5; D gene: -; CDR3 protein: CASSELGGRQTQYF
V gene: TRBV2; J gene: TRBJ2-3; D gene: -; CDR3 protein: CASWRGGITDTQYF
V gene: TRBV6-1; J gene: TRBJ1-6; D gene: -; CDR3 protein: CASSETSLNF
V gene: TRBV5-1; J gene: TRBJ2-7; D gene: TRBD1; CDR3 protein: CASSHGGQGNEQYF
V gene: TRBV10-3; J gene: TRBJ1-1; D gene: -; CDR3 protein: CAIGRSSMNTEAFF
V gene: TRBV2; J gene: TRBJ1-6; D gene: TRBD1; CDR3 protein: CAKRTGTDSPLHF
V gene: TRBV27; J gene: TRBJ2-7; D gene: TRBD2; CDR3 protein: CASSSAGYEQYF
V gene: TRBV7-9; J gene: TRBJ1-3; D gene: -; CDR3 protein: CASGAGGSGNTIYF
V gene: TRBV7-9; J gene: TRBJ2-1; D gene: -; CDR3 protein: CASSQGPGGYNEQFF
V gene: TRBV5-1; J gene: TRBJ2-7; D gene: -; CDR3 protein: CASSTAQVSYEQYF
V gene: TRBV29-1; J gene: TRBJ1-2; D gene: -; CDR3 protein: CSVVGDNNYGYTF
V gene: TRBV6-1; J gene: TRBJ2-7; D gene: -; CDR3 protein: CASSEKSRQYF
V gene: TRBV19; J gene: TRBJ1-1; D gene: -; CDR3 protein: CAPGGGRTEAFF
V gene: TRBV11-2; J gene: TRBJ2-1; D gene: TRBD2; CDR3 protein: CASSINSGRSKDEQFF
V gene: TRBV7-2; J gene: TRBJ2-3; D gene: TRBD2; CDR3 protein: CASSLAAGVADTQYF
V gene: TRBV10-1; J gene: TRBJ2-2; D gene: -; CDR3 protein: CASSDSGNTGELFF
V gene: TRBV19; J gene: TRBJ2-1; D gene: TRBD2; CDR3 protein: CASNRGGYNEQFF
V gene: TRBV28; J gene: TRBJ2-2; D gene: -; CDR3 protein: CASSLTGLIIGELFF
V gene: TRBV6-6; J gene: TRBJ2-7; D gene: TRBD1; CDR3 protein: CASNKPGQGSYEQYF
V gene: TRBV2; J gene: TRBJ1-6; D gene: -; CDR3 protein: CASRQTLESPLHF
V gene: TRBV19; J gene: TRBJ2-1; D gene: -; CDR3 protein: CASSLGQRGGNEQFF
V gene: TRBV4-1; J gene: TRBJ2-1; D gene: -; CDR3 protein: CASSRPSLGGNEQFF
V gene: TRBV5-4; J gene: TRBJ1-5; D gene: -; CDR3 protein: CASILFRNQPQHF
V gene: TRBV25-1; J gene: TRBJ2-4; D gene: -; CDR3 protein: CASSEAGLAKNIQYF
V gene: TRBV28; J gene: TRBJ1-1; D gene: TRBD1; CDR3 protein: CASSPADRGNTEAFF
V gene: TRBV6-1; J gene: TRBJ1-4; D gene: TRBD1; CDR3 protein: CASSETGTATNEKLFF
V gene: TRBV6-6; J gene: TRBJ1-2; D gene: TRBD1; CDR3 protein: CASSPQGDYGYTF
V gene: TRBV27; J gene: TRBJ1-2; D gene: -; CDR3 protein: CASSWRGPYGYTF
V gene: TRBV20-1; J gene: TRBJ2-7; D gene: -; CDR3 protein: CSAGLLYEQYF
V gene: TRBV15; J gene: TRBJ1-3; D gene: -; CDR3 protein: CATSRGAFSGNTIYF
V gene: TRBV30; J gene: TRBJ2-5; D gene: TRBD1; CDR3 protein: CAWSHGTVEYF
V gene: TRBV7-2; J gene: TRBJ2-5; D gene: TRBD1; CDR3 protein: CASTNLAWTGLGTQYF
V gene: TRBV29-1; J gene: TRBJ2-3; D gene: TRBD2; CDR3 protein: CSVVGLAGEGSGTQYF
V gene: TRBV5-1; J gene: TRBJ2-3; D gene: TRBD2; CDR3 protein: CASSLSGRVTDTQYF
V gene: TRBV10-1; J gene: TRBJ1-4; D gene: -; CDR3 protein: CASKGAYEKLFF
V gene: TRBV15; J gene: TRBJ2-5; D gene: TRBD2; CDR3 protein: CATSRARLAGETQYF
V gene: TRBV28; J gene: TRBJ2-7; D gene: -; CDR3 protein: CASSGTYEQYF
V gene: TRBV5-8; J gene: TRBJ2-1; D gene: TRBD2; CDR3 protein: CASSWRAGGNEQFF
V gene: TRBV7-9; J gene: TRBJ1-1; D gene: TRBD1; CDR3 protein: CASSLADRGLNTEAFF
V gene: TRBV7-2; J gene: TRBJ1-1; D gene: -; CDR3 protein: CASSAQGSRTEAFF